This T cell receptor beta chain is from a study of T cell repertoires in cytomegalovirus infection. Turning to the study itself: Used in the study were CMV epitopes, some recently identified and HLA-C-restricted, others well-studied and HLA-B-restricted.

Comments on this clonotype: The antigen is not known.

General study findings and limits: Cumulative public TCR beta family frequency identified CMV carriers with the relevant HLA. What dominated the ex vivo response were HLA-C-restricted CMV-specific TCR beta clonotypes.

The CDR3 contains 14 residues. Trimming took 0 bases from V and 2 from J, leaving 5 bases between them. The germline V gene has CDR1 MGHRA and CDR2 YSYEKL. TCRdb recomputed calls from the reads with MiXCR, one row per CDR3 protein. The top ten hold around an eighth of the sample, which has hundreds of thousands of distinct CDR3 sequences, approximately 31% seen once. The input for sequencing was cultured CD8+ T cells from PBMCs, taken from culture after CMV antigen stimulation. The clonotype comes from a human donor in good health (CMV status not recorded). Some clones in this sample may be carry-over from other donors' samples. This rearrangement joins TRBV4-1 to TRBJ1-3; D remains ambiguous. CDR3 in DNA: TGCGCCAGCAGCCAAGAGGCAGCTGGAAACACCATATATTTT. Amino acid sequence: CASSQEAAGNTIYF.